Detailed here is one T cell receptor (beta chain). The V segment lost 9 bases and the J segment 7 bases; nucleotides outside the gene matches: 16. CDR1 LGHNT and CDR2 FRNRAP come from the germline V gene. The CDR3 covers 16 residues. This sample was taken from a study of cytomegalovirus exposure and HLA in healthy donors. About the research overall: Genetic ancestry analysis placed around 76% of the 400 or so donors that were genotyped in the Caucasian-associated cluster.

Primers included in the PCR were 60 Vbeta and 13 Jbeta primers. Clones were sequenced by immunoSEQ multiplex PCR, and TCRdb holds only the in-frame ones, with some missing. Here the sample spans more than 150,000 clones, around 80% being singletons. The sequencing sample was made of PBMCs. The chain is built from TRBV12-5 and TRBJ2-7; 12 positions match TRBD1. The receptor was isolated from a girl between 5 and 17 years old in good health and CMV-seropositive. Written as DNA, the CDR3 is TGTGCTAGACGCTCATTACCGGGACAGGGGGCAAAAGAGCAGTACTTC. It codes for CARRSLPGQGAKEQYF.